The 19 T cell receptor beta chains below were found in one sample sequenced in a study of CD8+ T cells in alopecia areata listed by TCRdb under 2018. The method behind the library was the immunoSEQ multiplex PCR assay. RNA was extracted from all samples and reverse transcribed into cDNA, which served as template for TCR sequencing. TCRdb limited this immuneACCESS table to in-frame rearrangements with V and J called. A share of clones is missing; checked studies link under half to unresolved V genes, and the rest is unexplained. Counted in this sample were some 110,000 clones; over 60% of them appeared once. 2.5% to 3.5% of the sample goes to the ten largest clones. Sequencing was carried out using CD4+ T cells sorted from blood. The receptors shown here come from a human donor in good health.

The chain is built from TRBV7-6 and TRBJ1-1, with D unresolved. Germline CDR1 SGHVS, CDR2 FNYEAQ. The CDR3 loop spans 13 amino acids. The V end was cut by 1 base, the J end by 1 base, with 4 bases between. CDR3 nucleotide sequence: TGTGCCAGCAGCTTAGTCCAGAACACTGAAGCTTTCTTT. The encoded protein is CASSLVQNTEAFF.

The gene calls are TRBV5-4 and TRBJ1-1, with 10 bases identical to TRBD1. Germline trimming cut 0 bases from V and 5 bases from J; bases unmatched to any gene: 10. This CDR3 region has 17 residues. Germline lookup yields CDR1 SGHNT and CDR2 YYREEE (reference sequence). The CDR3 here is CASSLGPRQGAGTEAFF. The CDR3 bases are TGTGCCAGCAGCTTGGGGCCCCGACAGGGGGCTGGTACTGAAGCTTTCTTT.

J is TRBJ1-5 and V is TRBV30; the D is unclear. Germline values: CDR1 GTSNPN, CDR2 SVGIG (reference sequence). The V end was cut by 0 bases, the J end by 2 bases, with 8 bases between. The CDR3 has 14 amino acids. CDR3 nucleotides: TGTGCCTGGAGTGTAGGGAGGGGCAATCAGCCCCAGCATTTT. It is translated as CAWSVGRGNQPQHF.

The chain recombines TRBV2 with TRBJ2-7; D possibly corresponds to TRBD1 (6 bases). The V and J ends lost 9 bases and 6 bases respectively, with 15 bases between them. From germline, CDR1 is SNHLY and CDR2 FYNNEI. The length of the CDR3 is 12 residues. The CDR3 DNA is TGTGCCAGTCGACAGGTCTCCCGCGAGCAGTACTTC. It codes for CASRQVSREQYF.

The chain couples TRBV5-4 to TRBJ2-1, with no clear D. The CDR3 extends over 11 amino acids. Germline CDR1 and CDR2: SGHNT and YYREEE (reference sequence). Trimming stripped 2 bases from V and 10 bases from J, with 7 bases between. The CDR3 region is CASSFLGEQFF. The CDR3 DNA follows: TGTGCCAGCAGCTTTTTGGGGGAGCAGTTCTTC.

V and J are TRBV11-2 and TRBJ2-5; D call uncertain. CDR1 is SGHAT, CDR2 FQNNGV, per germline. V was trimmed by 5 bases and J by 10 bases, leaving 11 bases between them. The CDR3 extends over 11 amino acids. For the CDR3, the DNA is TGTGCCAGCAGCAATTTAGGACGCCAGTACTTC. Translation: CASSNLGRQYF.

This clone was picked up a small number of times. The J gene is TRBJ1-5, the V gene TRBV6-6, with a tentative D call TRBD1 (5 bases). Germline V lookup: CDR1 MNHNY, CDR2 SVGAGI (reference sequence). V gave up 6 bases and J gave up 6 bases, with 18 bases separating them. This CDR3 comprises 15 residues. The CDR3 sequence is CASSPTGTGPQPQHF. CDR3 in DNA: TGTGCCAGCAGCCCCACCGGGACGGGGCCTCAGCCCCAGCATTTT.

The count of this clone is one. This sequence joins TRBV29-1 and TRBJ1-2, with D possibly being TRBD1 (5 bases). CDR3 size: 13 residues. Looked up from germline, CDR1 is SQVTM and CDR2 is ANQGSEA. V was pared by 3 bases and J by 0 bases, with 8 bases between. CDR3 in DNA: TGCAGCGTTGAGGGGCAAACTAACTATGGCTACACCTTC. This codes for CSVEGQTNYGYTF. The full variable domain, with the rest looked up from reference TRBV29-1 and TRBJ1-2, is SAVISQKPSRDICQRGTSLTIQCQVDSQVTMMFWYRQQPGQSLTLIATANQGSEATYESGFVIDKFPISRPNLTFSTLTVSNMSPEDSSIYLCSVEGQTNYGYTFGSGTRLTVV.

The chain combines TRBV2 with TRBJ1-1; the match to TRBD1 covers 12 bases. Germline loops: CDR1 SNHLY, CDR2 FYNNEI. This CDR3 is 14 amino acids long. Trimming at V came to 3 bases and at J to 10 bases, leaving 6 bases not matched to a gene. This CDR3 is CASSEFGTGGSAFF. The CDR3 nucleotides read TGTGCCAGCAGTGAGTTTGGGACAGGGGGCTCAGCTTTCTTT.

This clone was detected only once. The chain is built from TRBV14 and TRBJ2-3; maybe TRBD2 (6 bases). This CDR3 region has 13 residues. CDR1 SGHDN and CDR2 FVKESK come from the germline V gene. V lost 6 bases and J lost 8, with 15 bases in between. The CDR3, as DNA: TGTGCCAGCAGTCGGGCCCCCGGGAGTACGCAGTATTTT. Protein: CASSRAPGSTQYF.

The chain employs TRBV11-3 and TRBJ2-5; tentative D call: TRBD1 (6 bases). V shed 1 base and J shed 8 bases, with 11 bases lying between them. The CDR3 spans 13 residues. Germline V CDR1 and CDR2: SGHNT, YENEEA. The CDR3 nucleotides read TGTGCCAGCAGCTTAGGACAGGACGGCACCCAGTACTTC. This gives the protein CASSLGQDGTQYF.

J is TRBJ2-2 and V is TRBV4-1, with no clear D. The V end was cut by 1 base, the J end by 4 bases, with 16 bases between. CDR3 size: 17 residues. Germline V CDR1 and CDR2: MGHRA, YSYEKL. For the CDR3, the DNA is TGCGCCAGCAGCCAAGGGACGGGCCTTCTGGGCACCGGGGAGCTGTTTTTT. Amino acid sequence: CASSQGTGLLGTGELFF.

V and J are TRBV29-1 and TRBJ1-1; weak D call: TRBD1 (5 bases). CDR3 length equals 12 residues. Germline V gene data show CDR1 as SQVTM and CDR2 as ANQGSEA. The ends were cut back, 7 bases at V and 10 bases at J, with 19 bases in the middle. This chain's CDR3 is CSADRDPGRAFF. The CDR3 DNA sequence: TGCAGCGCTGACCGGGACCCGGGTCGAGCTTTCTTT.

J is TRBJ1-1 and V is TRBV6-5; D remains unclear. V lost 5 bases and J lost 3, with 16 bases in between. Per germline, CDR1 MNHEY and CDR2 SVGAGI. The CDR3 spans 15 residues. CDR3 residues: CASSHPKRAHTEAFF. In DNA, the CDR3 is TGTGCCAGCAGTCACCCAAAGCGGGCTCACACTGAAGCTTTCTTT.

Written as DNA, the CDR3 is TGTGCCACCAGCTACGCGAGCGGGGGCCACAATGAGCAGTTCTTC. Translated, it gives CATSYASGGHNEQFF. The chain links TRBV15 to TRBJ2-1, with 8 bases aligning to TRBD2. CDR3 size: 15 residues. V was pared by 5 bases and J by 5 bases, with 8 bases of the junction left unmatched. The germline gives CDR1 LNHNV, CDR2 YYDKDF (reference sequence).

V gene TRBV5-1 combines with J gene TRBJ2-2, with 10 nucleotides matching TRBD2. This CDR3 comprises 18 residues. Looked up from germline, CDR1 is SGHRS and CDR2 is YFSETQ. V lost 2 bases and J lost 1; bases outside the gene matches: 8. The CDR3 DNA sequence: TGCGCCAGCAGCTTCGGGCTAGCGGGGGAGCTGAACACCGGGGAGCTGTTTTTT. This translates into CASSFGLAGELNTGELFF.

This clone has just one count. V usage is TRBV29-1 and J usage is TRBJ2-7, with a weak D call TRBD1 (6 bases). CDR1 is SQVTM and CDR2 is ANQGSEA in the germline V gene. The V end lost 7 bases, the J end lost 2 bases, and 12 bases lay between the germline ends. This CDR3 has 12 amino acids. The CDR3 loop reads CSGGQNPYEQYF. CDR3 nucleotides: TGCAGCGGTGGACAGAACCCCTACGAGCAGTACTTC.

In DNA, the CDR3 is TGCGCCAGCAGCCCGGGACAGACGAACACTGAAGCTTTCTTT. Its protein product is CASSPGQTNTEAFF. The gene calls are TRBV5-1 and TRBJ1-1; 7 bases line up with TRBD1. This CDR3 has 14 amino acids. Germline trimming cut 4 bases from V and 1 base from J; bases unmatched to any gene: 4. The germline V gene has CDR1 SGHRS and CDR2 YFSETQ.

This clone was counted only a few times. The same CDR3 arises from other DNA sequences in this sample as well. As DNA, the CDR3 is TGTGCCAGCTCTAGGGGGGAAGAGACCCAGTACTTC. This encodes CASSRGEETQYF. The chain combines TRBV2 with TRBJ2-5, with D possibly being TRBD1 or TRBD2 (6 bases each). Deletions cut 8 bases from V and 3 bases from J, with 10 bases between. This CDR3 is built from 12 residues. CDR1 and CDR2 (germline): SNHLY, FYNNEI.